The clone carrying this T cell receptor (beta chain) was found many times. Antigen unknown. A modified ARM-PCR protocol with three rounds of nested PCR amplified TCRbeta. TCRdb analysed the multiplex PCR reads with MiXCR anew, one entry per CDR3 protein. This sample yields 220,000 or so distinct CDR3 sequences, of which about 71% are seen a single time; 25% belongs to the top ten. V lost 5 bases to trimming and J lost 7 bases, with 11 bases between them. There are 12 residues in the CDR3. Per the germline V gene, CDR1 is SGHAT and CDR2 is FQDESV (reference sequence). The source of the sample is a study of tumor and adjacent non-tumor tissue in lung cancer. Study details: Patients were aged roughly 30 to 76, 9 to 10 men and about five women, stage I to III. Study-level points and caveats: Patients with more diverse tumor TCRs had worse survival. Tumor tissue had significantly higher TCR diversity than normal lung.

The template was RNA from unsorted bulk tissue. Specimen: lung tumor tissue. The sequence came from a man aged 55 to 70 with non-small cell lung cancer. The chain joins TRBV11-1 to TRBJ1-2; D gene uncertain. CDR3 in amino acids: CASSPEGAGYTF. The CDR3 DNA is TGTGCCAGCAGCCCAGAGGGTGCTGGCTACACCTTC.